This paragraph covers one T cell receptor (beta chain) sequence. Its antigen is still unknown. The data originate from a study of immune heterogeneity within non-small cell lung tumors. Study-level results: Recurring identical dominant CDR3 beta clonotypes were observed across tumor sites within a patient, together with site-unique high-frequency clones. In tumor regions, T-cell clonality showed a moderate but significant correlation with local tumor mutational burden (R approximately 0.33). Some T-cell receptor beta clonotypes occurred at high frequency. These high-frequency clonotypes were largely distinct between individual patients.

Per sample, 600 ng of bulk tumor genomic DNA was the template used. Collection of several biopsies per primary tumor, spaced far apart, took place during surgery. It was patients with untreated, newly diagnosed non-small cell lung cancer who underwent curative surgery. Germline loops: CDR1 SGHRS, CDR2 YFSETQ. The CDR3 spans 20 residues. The ends lost 0 bases at V and 2 bases at J; junction bases unmatched: 8. TCR beta CDR3 was amplified by multiplex PCR using 32 V and 13 J primers. In TCRdb, the multiplex PCR reads were re-called with MiXCR into one record per CDR3 protein. The sample carries 10,000 to 13,000 distinct CDR3 sequences, 25% to 35% recorded once.

Sequencing was performed on lung tumor tissue. The TCR comes from a woman in her sixties or seventies with non-small cell lung cancer. The chain has TRBV5-1 and TRBJ2-1, with 16 bases that match TRBD2. The CDR3 nucleotides are TGCGCCAGCAGCTTGGTTTCACCCGGGACTAGCGGGAGGGCCTACAATGAGCAGTTCTTC. This gives the protein CASSLVSPGTSGRAYNEQFF.